The 25 T cell receptor beta chains below all came from one sample that was sequenced in a study of CD8 T cells in ankylosing spondylitis. Each CDR3 protein is one row after TCRdb ran MiXCR on the 5' RACE reads. Of 290,000 or so distinct CDR3 sequences listed, about a fifth are singletons. Sequencing was done on a sample of blood, either unsorted or a sorted T cell fraction (not recorded which). The source is a female donor with ankylosing spondylitis or in good health (not recorded which).

This clonotype was counted only a few times. The chain employs TRBV6-1 and TRBJ1-5, with 7 bases that match TRBD1. CDR1 is MNHNS, CDR2 SASEGT, per germline. This CDR3 spans 17 amino acids. After removal of 6 bases from V and 3 bases from J, the junction contained 14 bases not matched to a gene. CDR3 sequence (DNA): TGTGCCAGCAGACGCGACAGGGTTTCCTATAACAATCAGCCCCAGCATTTT. Amino acids: CASRRDRVSYNNQPQHF.

The chain has TRBV6-5 and TRBJ2-3, with a weak D call TRBD2 (5 bases). Trimming shortened V by 1 base and J by 6 bases, and 11 bases separated the two germline ends. The CDR3 is 14 amino acids. Per germline, CDR1 MNHEY and CDR2 SVGAGI. CDR3 sequence: CASSYWASSDTQYF. The CDR3, as DNA: TGTGCCAGCAGTTACTGGGCTAGCAGCGATACGCAGTATTTT.

This chain's CDR3 is CASSYRDSDGYTF. DNA of the CDR3: TGTGCCAGCAGTTACCGGGATAGTGATGGCTACACCTTC. This rearrangement joins TRBV6-6 to TRBJ1-2; D not certain. Trimming removed 2 bases from V and 6 bases from J, with 10 bases in between. This CDR3 has 13 residues. CDR1 is MNHNY, CDR2 SVGAGI, per germline (reference sequence).

The rearrangement links TRBV15 to TRBJ2-3; 8 positions agree with TRBD2. Germline values: CDR1 LNHNV, CDR2 YYDKDF (reference sequence). V lost 2 bases, J lost 0 bases, and 1 base stayed unmatched. The CDR3 spans 15 residues. This CDR3 is CATSRRLASTDTQYF. The CDR3 nucleotides are TGTGCCACCAGCAGACGACTAGCGAGCACAGATACGCAGTATTTT.

The chain combines TRBV20-1 with TRBJ2-7, with D unclear. The CDR3 consists of 11 residues. Looked up from germline, CDR1 is DFQATT and CDR2 is SNEGSKA (reference sequence). The V and J ends lost 6 bases and 0 bases respectively, with 6 bases between them. CDR3 sequence (DNA): TGCAGTGCAGGGCCCTCCTACGAGCAGTACTTC. Its protein is CSAGPSYEQYF.

The sample holds a few counts of this clonotype. V usage is TRBV4-3 and J usage is TRBJ2-3; TRBD1 or TRBD2 may be the D gene (5 bases each). The germline gives CDR1 LGHNA, CDR2 YSLEER. The V end was cut by 2 bases, the J end by 3 bases, with 24 bases between. There are 19 residues in the CDR3. Written as DNA, the CDR3 is TGCGCCAGCAGCCAATCCTACCCTCCGGGAAGTGAGGGGACAGATACGCAGTATTTT. Translating gives CASSQSYPPGSEGTDTQYF.

This clonotype came up a few times. V usage is TRBV12-3 or TRBV12-4 and J usage is TRBJ2-1; no firm D call. Trimming pared 7 bases from V and 5 bases from J, leaving 9 bases between. CDR3 length equals 12 residues. CDR3 DNA: TGTGCCAGCACCGATATCCACAATGAGCAGTTCTTC. It codes for CASTDIHNEQFF.

The chain carries TRBV11-2 and TRBJ2-7; 11 nucleotides line up with TRBD2. CDR3 length equals 15 residues. V lost 5 bases and J lost 7; bases outside the gene matches: 10. Germline V CDR1 and CDR2: SGHAT, FQNNGV. CDR3 sequence: CASSISTSGMGEQYF. The CDR3 DNA reads TGTGCCAGCAGCATCTCGACTAGCGGGATGGGAGAGCAGTACTTC.

The V gene is TRBV3-1, the J gene TRBJ2-7, with TRBD2 identical over 13 bases. The CDR3 spans 15 residues. Losses at the gene ends were 2 bases for V and 7 bases for J; bases not matched to a gene: 5. Per the germline V gene, CDR1 is LGHDT and CDR2 is YNNKEL (reference sequence). CDR3 in amino acids: CASSQPGLAGREQYF. In nucleotides, the CDR3 is TGTGCCAGCAGCCAACCGGGACTAGCGGGACGAGAGCAGTACTTC.

In this sample, this clonotype turned up a few times. The chain employs TRBV20-1 and TRBJ1-1; tentative D call: TRBD1 (6 bases). The germline CDR1 and CDR2 sequences are DFQATT and SNEGSKA (reference sequence). CDR3 length: 12 amino acids. V gave up 6 bases and J gave up 4 bases, with 12 bases separating them. The DNA of the CDR3 is TGCAGTGCCGGCAGGGGAGGCACTGAAGCTTTCTTT. Its protein product is CSAGRGGTEAFF.

This clonotype has a count of ten or more. The chain recombines TRBV6-5 with TRBJ2-7; D is unclear. The CDR3 extends over 11 amino acids. The germline V and J ends were trimmed by 6 bases and 4 bases, with 7 bases remaining between them. Per the germline V gene, CDR1 is MNHEY and CDR2 is SVGAGI. The CDR3 loop reads CASRRDYEQYF. CDR3 bases: TGTGCCAGCAGAAGAGATTACGAGCAGTACTTC.

This clonotype was counted a few times. The rearrangement uses TRBV24-1 and TRBJ2-3; unclear D gene. V lost 1 base and J lost 6, with 10 bases in between. There are 14 residues in the CDR3. The germline CDR1 and CDR2 sequences are KGHDR and SFDVKD. The CDR3 protein is CATSDLLVSDTQYF. CDR3 sequence (DNA): TGTGCCACCAGTGATTTATTGGTCTCGGATACGCAGTATTTT.

The gene calls are TRBV19 and TRBJ1-5; possible D gene TRBD1, 5 bases. The CDR3 loop spans 14 amino acids. Trimming cost V 6 bases and J 2 bases, with 11 bases left between them. CDR1 LNHDA and CDR2 SQIVND come from the germline V gene (reference sequence). CDR3 DNA: TGTGCCAGTAGGAGGGGAGGTGGCAATCAGCCCCAGCATTTT. Translated, it gives CASRRGGGNQPQHF.

This clonotype was seen more than once but under ten times. The chain links TRBV27 to TRBJ2-1, with D unclear. Germline CDR1 reads MNHEY; CDR2 reads SMNVEV (reference sequence). V lost 2 bases, J lost 7 bases, and 12 bases lay in between. This CDR3 spans 14 amino acids. The CDR3 coding sequence is TGTGCCAGCAGTTTACTAGGGCGACCTAATGAGCAGTTCTTC. Residues: CASSLLGRPNEQFF.

This clonotype was seen at least ten times. This chain links TRBV12-3 or TRBV12-4 with TRBJ2-7; 7 positions match TRBD2. CDR3 size: 13 residues. The junction had 6 bases not matched to a gene; V was cut back by 8 bases and J by 2 bases. The CDR3: CASGGDGTYEQYF. CDR3 nucleotide sequence: TGTGCCAGCGGGGGGGACGGAACCTACGAGCAGTACTTC.

V usage is TRBV7-9 and J usage is TRBJ2-1; D might be TRBD2 (5 bases). The germline CDR1 and CDR2 sequences are SEHNR and FQNEAQ (reference sequence). V lost 2 bases to trimming and J lost 8 bases, with 16 bases between them. The CDR3 runs 15 residues. The CDR3 sequence: CASSLTLPAEDEQFF. The CDR3, as DNA: TGTGCCAGCAGCTTAACTCTGCCGGCGGAGGATGAGCAGTTCTTC.

This chain connects TRBV4-3 to TRBJ2-7, with 7 bases aligning to TRBD2. This CDR3 is 13 amino acids long. The V gene end was trimmed by 5 bases and the J gene end by 4 bases; junction bases not matched to a gene: 5. The germline gives CDR1 LGHNA, CDR2 YSLEER. This CDR3 reads CASSASGGYEQYF. For the CDR3, the DNA is TGCGCCAGCAGCGCTAGCGGTGGGTACGAGCAGTACTTC.

The V gene is TRBV12-3 or TRBV12-4, the J gene TRBJ2-4, with a possible D match to TRBD1 (6 bases). The CDR3 sequence is 16 residues long. V shed 3 bases and J shed 0 bases, with 12 bases lying between them. In nucleotides, the CDR3 is TGTGCCAGCAGTTTGGACAGCCTAATAGCCAAAAACATTCAGTACTTC. It is translated as CASSLDSLIAKNIQYF.

J is TRBJ2-7 and V is TRBV18; 8 bases are a match to TRBD1. Losses at the gene ends were 4 bases for V and 4 bases for J; bases not matched to a gene: 9. Per germline, CDR1 KGHSH and CDR2 LQKENI. The CDR3 spans 15 residues. CDR3 residues: CASSRIQGGLYEQYF. CDR3 DNA sequence: TGTGCCAGCTCACGAATACAGGGGGGTCTGTACGAGCAGTACTTC.

This clonotype appeared many times. The chain recombines TRBV10-2 with TRBJ1-2, with a weak D call TRBD1 (6 bases). The CDR3 loop spans 15 amino acids. Trimming stripped 1 base from V and 1 base from J, with 10 bases between. Germline CDR1 and CDR2: WSHSY and SAAADI. The DNA for the CDR3 is TGCGCCAGCAGTGAGTGGGGGCGGATTAACTATGGCTACACCTTC. Protein: CASSEWGRINYGYTF.

This clonotype was seen repeatedly, ten times or more. V is TRBV20-1 and J is TRBJ2-7; 10 nucleotides agree with TRBD2. There are 13 residues in the CDR3. Unmatched junction bases numbered 2, after V lost 2 bases and J lost 4 bases. CDR1 is DFQATT and CDR2 is SNEGSKA in the germline V gene (reference sequence). The CDR3 DNA sequence: TGCAGTGCTAGACTAGCGGGAGTGTACGAGCAGTACTTC. The encoded protein is CSARLAGVYEQYF.

The V gene is TRBV19, the J gene TRBJ2-2; TRBD2 agrees at 10 bases. Per the germline V gene, CDR1 is LNHDA and CDR2 is SQIVND (reference sequence). CDR3 size: 17 residues. V gave up 4 bases and J gave up 4 bases; unmatched junction bases: 9. CDR3 in DNA: TGTGCCAGTAGTACGTCGAGCGGGGGGGGACCCACCGGGGAGCTGTTTTTT. This codes for CASSTSSGGGPTGELFF.

The V call is TRBV2, the J call TRBJ2-7; a weak D match, TRBD2 (5 bases). The CDR3 is 14 amino acids. Germline V gives CDR1 SNHLY, CDR2 FYNNEI. Trimming removed 4 bases from V and 6 bases from J, with 16 bases in between. The CDR3 DNA sequence: TGTGCCAGCAGTGTGAGCGGAACCCGCACCGAGCAGTACTTC. This encodes CASSVSGTRTEQYF.

The table lists this clonotype with many counts. This chain links TRBV6-5 with TRBJ1-1, with TRBD1 as a possible D gene (5 bases). The CDR3 totals 14 residues. Trimming pared 4 bases from V and 0 bases from J, leaving 9 bases between. CDR1 is MNHEY, CDR2 SVGAGI, per germline. DNA for the CDR3: TGTGCCAGCAGTTTGGGGCAAATGAACACTGAAGCTTTCTTT. Translation: CASSLGQMNTEAFF.

The V and J genes are TRBV6-2 or TRBV6-3 and TRBJ2-7; no firm D call. Trimming took off 1 base at V and 0 bases at J, with 10 bases between the two ends. CDR1 is MNHEY, CDR2 SVGEGT, per germline. This CDR3 is built from 15 residues. The CDR3: CASSYLGQASYEQYF. The CDR3, as DNA: TGTGCCAGCAGTTACTTAGGCCAGGCCTCCTACGAGCAGTACTTC.